Below are 5 T cell receptor beta chains sequenced from a single sample in a study of T cells in tumors after PD-1 blockade (dated by TCRdb to about 2019). The protocol used for the library was the immunoSEQ multiplex PCR assay. In TCRdb, the immuneACCESS table is reduced to in-frame sequences with V and J assigned. These tables do not hold every clone; where another copy was compared, an unresolved V gene accounts for under half, and the others remain unexplained. A total of 11,000 to 15,000 clones appear in this sample, about 66% of them only once. Jointly, the top ten make up under 35% of the sample. The sample's time point, from its label and the paper: after anti-PD-1 therapy. The material sequenced was tumor tissue, taken after anti-PD-1 treatment. The receptor source for this set is a human donor with cutaneous squamous cell carcinoma.

The chain has TRBV7-9 and TRBJ1-1; 9 nucleotides align to TRBD1. V lost 3 bases, J lost 4 bases, and 9 bases stayed unmatched. The germline gives CDR1 SEHNR, CDR2 FQNEAQ (reference sequence). The CDR3 has 16 amino acids. This chain's CDR3 is CASSFQTGTGSTEAFF. DNA for the CDR3: TGTGCCAGCAGCTTCCAAACCGGGACAGGGTCCACTGAAGCTTTCTTT. The whole variable domain, filled in from reference TRBV7-9 and TRBJ1-1, reads DTGVSQNPRHKITKRGQNVTFRCDPISEHNRLYWYRQTLGQGPEFLTYFQNEAQLEKSRLLSDRFSAERPKGSFSTLEIQRTEQGDSAMYLCASSFQTGTGSTEAFFGQGTRLTVV.

This clone was observed a few times. The rearrangement joins TRBV14 to TRBJ2-7; no reliable D call. The V end lost 2 bases, the J end lost 6 bases, and 11 bases lay between the germline ends. Germline CDR1 SGHDN, CDR2 FVKESK. The CDR3 covers 13 residues. The CDR3 is CASSQFGSSEQYF. The CDR3 bases are TGTGCCAGCAGCCAATTCGGTAGTTCCGAGCAGTACTTC.

This chain links TRBV25-1 with TRBJ1-2; no definite D call. This CDR3 is built from 13 residues. Trimming removed 4 bases from V and 4 bases from J, with 10 bases in between. Germline V gives CDR1 MGHDK, CDR2 SYGVNS. The CDR3 is CASSGQARYGYTF. The CDR3 nucleotides are TGTGCCAGCAGTGGGCAGGCTCGCTATGGCTACACCTTC.

The genes are TRBV15 and TRBJ1-2; D gene ambiguous. Per germline, CDR1 LNHNV and CDR2 YYDKDF (reference sequence). The CDR3 loop spans 19 amino acids. Trimming pared 0 bases from V and 0 bases from J, leaving 20 bases between. The CDR3, as DNA: TGTGCCACCAGCAGAGATCTTCCCCGGGTCGACAAACCTAACTATGGCTACACCTTC. Its translation: CATSRDLPRVDKPNYGYTF.

This chain uses TRBV7-6 with TRBJ2-3; 7 nucleotides agree with TRBD2. Germline CDR1 SGHVS, CDR2 FNYEAQ. This CDR3 comprises 15 residues. With V trimmed by 2 bases and J by 3 bases, 5 bases remained unmatched. For the CDR3, the DNA is TGTGCCAGCAGCTTACTAGCGGCATCTACAGATACGCAGTATTTT. The encoded protein is CASSLLAASTDTQYF.